Below, 20 T cell receptor beta chains from the same sample are listed, as sequenced in a study of cytomegalovirus exposure and HLA in healthy donors. Use of 60 Vbeta and 13 Jbeta primers characterized the PCR. Produced via immunoSEQ multiplex PCR; TCRdb's table is partial and in-frame only. The profile covers about 160,000 clones, with over 60% appearing a single time and less than 0.9% taken by the ten largest. The sequenced sample consisted of PBMCs. All receptors come from a female donor in good health and CMV-seronegative.

This clone has more than one count but fewer than ten. The rearrangement joins TRBV6-5 to TRBJ1-1; 7 positions match TRBD1. This CDR3 has 12 amino acids. Germline assignment: CDR1 MNHEY and CDR2 SVGAGI. V lost 2 bases to trimming and J lost 11 bases; unmatched junction nucleotides: 5. The CDR3 reads CASSYPRGEAFF. The CDR3 DNA sequence: TGTGCCAGCAGTTACCCCAGGGGGGAGGCTTTCTTT.

The gene calls are TRBV4-3 and TRBJ2-3, with TRBD2 identical over 11 bases. The CDR3 covers 17 residues. The germline CDR1 and CDR2 sequences are LGHNA and YSLEER. The V gene end was trimmed by 0 bases and the J gene end by 5 bases; junction bases not matched to a gene: 7. The CDR3 spells CASSQEGSGRAKDTQYF. The CDR3 coding sequence is TGCGCCAGCAGCCAAGAAGGTAGCGGGAGGGCCAAAGATACGCAGTATTTT.

This clone appeared once. The chain employs TRBV6-5 and TRBJ1-2; 7 nucleotides match TRBD1. The CDR3 is 14 residues long. Germline loops: CDR1 MNHEY, CDR2 SVGAGI. Losses at the gene ends were 7 bases for V and 2 bases for J; bases not matched to a gene: 7. CDR3 loop: CASTPLGQNYGYTF. CDR3 DNA sequence: TGTGCCAGCACCCCACTGGGACAGAACTATGGCTACACCTTC.

The genes are TRBV29-1 and TRBJ2-7; 7 bases match TRBD2. Trimming removed 5 bases from V and 4 bases from J; junction bases left unmatched: 5. The CDR3 length is 12 residues. CDR1 SQVTM and CDR2 ANQGSEA come from the germline V gene. CDR3 region: CSVLGLRYEQYF. The CDR3 DNA reads as TGCAGCGTTCTGGGACTACGATACGAGCAGTACTTC.

The chain has TRBV4-2 and TRBJ2-5, with a possible D match to TRBD2 (6 bases). There are 15 residues in the CDR3. From germline, CDR1 is LGHNA and CDR2 YNFKEQ. The V and J ends lost 6 bases and 3 bases respectively, with 17 bases between them. CDR3 in DNA: TGTGCCAGCAGACCCGGGCAGGGCGGGGAAGAGACCCAGTACTTC. Residues: CASRPGQGGEETQYF.

This chain connects TRBV7-2 to TRBJ2-2; 7 bases match TRBD1. The CDR3 has 15 residues. V dropped 7 bases and J dropped 6; count of bases not matched to a gene: 11. Germline V gene data show CDR1 as SGHTA and CDR2 as FQGNSA. CDR3 sequence (DNA): TGTGCCAGCAAGACAAACCAGGGGGTGGCCGGGGAGCTGTTTTTT. Its translation: CASKTNQGVAGELFF.

The V gene is TRBV11-2, the J gene TRBJ2-7; maybe TRBD2 (6 bases). V lost 7 bases and J lost 2, with 15 bases in between. The CDR3 covers 14 residues. Germline V lookup: CDR1 SGHAT, CDR2 FQNNGV. The CDR3, as DNA: TGTGCCAGCAACCCGACGGGACTTCCCTACGAGCAGTACTTC. It encodes CASNPTGLPYEQYF. The full variable domain, its missing parts supplied by reference TRBV11-2 and TRBJ2-7, is EAGVAQSPRYKIIEKRQSVAFWCNPISGHATLYWYQQILGQGPKLLIQFQNNGVVDDSQLPKDRFSAERLKGVDSTLKIQPAKLEDSAVYLCASNPTGLPYEQYFGPGTRLTVT.

The genes are TRBV6-5 and TRBJ1-6; D is ambiguous. Germline V CDR1 and CDR2: MNHEY, SVGAGI. The CDR3 sequence is 12 residues long. V was pared by 6 bases and J by 7 bases, with 7 bases between. CDR3 sequence reads: CASSPLNSPLHF. In DNA form, the CDR3 reads TGTGCCAGCAGCCCCCTGAATTCACCCCTCCACTTT.

The chain is built from TRBV14 and TRBJ2-3; maybe TRBD1 (6 bases). CDR1 is SGHDN, CDR2 FVKESK, per germline. This CDR3 is built from 14 residues. Trimming stripped 4 bases from V and 3 bases from J, with 11 bases between. DNA for the CDR3: TGTGCCAGCAGCCCGACAGGACGGACAGATACGCAGTATTTT. It is translated as CASSPTGRTDTQYF.

The rearrangement uses TRBV27 and TRBJ1-2; 9 bases line up with TRBD1. The length of the CDR3 is 17 residues. V lost 4 bases, J lost 2 bases, and 11 bases stayed unmatched. Germline V CDR1 and CDR2: MNHEY, SMNVEV (reference sequence). In nucleotides, the CDR3 is TGTGCCAGCAGTTCAGACAGGGGGGCTTACCCGAACTATGGCTACACCTTC. Protein sequence: CASSSDRGAYPNYGYTF.

About this clone itself: Since a much larger clone is just one base distant, this may be a read error. The chain couples TRBV27 to TRBJ2-5, with 12 positions matching TRBD1. Matching the DNA end better, TRBJ2-7 makes the J call doubtful. Germline CDR1 is MNHEY and CDR2 is SMNVEV (reference sequence). This CDR3 region has 14 residues. In DNA, the CDR3 is TGTGCCAGCAGCCCCGGGACAGGGGGCGACGAGCAGTACTTC. It is translated as CASSPGTGGDEQYF.

This clone appeared a single time. A junction boundary mismatches the germline segment, possibly from a read error. J is TRBJ1-2 and V is TRBV28; the D is unclear. Germline loops: CDR1 MDHEN, CDR2 SYDVKM. This CDR3 has 12 amino acids. The CDR3 protein is CASSLGGGQKVF. Written as DNA, the CDR3 is TGTGCCAGCAGTTTAGGCGGCGGGCAGAAGGTCTTC.

The rearrangement joins TRBV28 to TRBJ1-4; D may be TRBD1 (5 bases). There are 15 residues in the CDR3. From germline, CDR1 is MDHEN and CDR2 SYDVKM. Trimming removed 7 bases at V and 7 bases at J, with 19 bases between. CDR3 DNA sequence: TGTGCCAGCACTTTTGGGGGAGGGGCGTCTGAAAAACTGTTTTTT. Amino acid sequence: CASTFGGGASEKLFF.

In its sample, this clone was seen a few times. The CDR3 nucleotides read TGTGCCAGCAGCTACAGGGCAGAACAGCCCCAGCATTTT. Translating it yields CASSYRAEQPQHF. The V call is TRBV7-2, the J call TRBJ1-5; D may be TRBD1 (6 bases). Per the germline V gene, CDR1 is SGHTA and CDR2 is FQGNSA. This CDR3 contains 13 residues. Deletions cut 4 bases from V and 7 bases from J, with 11 bases between.

This sequence joins TRBV5-6 and TRBJ1-5; D is ambiguous. The V end lost 4 bases, the J end lost 1 base, and 12 bases lay between the germline ends. The length of the CDR3 is 15 residues. Germline values: CDR1 SGHDT, CDR2 YYEEEE. CDR3 DNA sequence: TGTGCCAGCAGCCCGGCTGGGGAGAGCAATCAGCCCCAGCATTTT. It codes for CASSPAGESNQPQHF.

The CDR3 DNA reads TGCGCCAGCAGCCCCGACAGAATGGGTTCTACCAAGCAGTATTTT. Protein sequence: CASSPDRMGSTKQYF. This chain joins TRBV5-1 and TRBJ2-3; D perhaps matches TRBD1 (5 bases). The CDR3 consists of 15 residues. Germline-derived CDR1 and CDR2 are SGHRS and YFSETQ. V was clipped by 4 bases and J by 11 bases, with 23 bases between them.

The chain combines TRBV27 with TRBJ1-5; D call uncertain. V was trimmed by 6 bases and J by 7 bases, leaving 16 bases between them. This CDR3 region has 14 residues. CDR1 MNHEY and CDR2 SMNVEV come from the germline V gene (reference sequence). As DNA, the CDR3 is TGTGCCAGCAGGCCCGAGGGCGTGCGACAGCCCCAGCATTTT. This sequence encodes CASRPEGVRQPQHF.

The chain uses TRBV28 and TRBJ1-5; 9 nucleotides line up with TRBD1. Germline V gene data show CDR1 as MDHEN and CDR2 as SYDVKM. This CDR3 comprises 15 residues. Losses at the gene ends were 6 bases for V and 6 bases for J; bases not matched to a gene: 9. The CDR3 sequence: CASSLGTGMVQPQHF. DNA for the CDR3: TGTGCCAGCAGCCTCGGGACAGGGATGGTTCAGCCCCAGCATTTT.

The table lists this clone with a count of one. At one end the junction does not follow the germline gene, possibly because of a read error. The chain joins TRBV5-1 to TRBJ2-2; D possibly corresponds to TRBD1 (6 bases). Looked up from germline, CDR1 is SGHRS and CDR2 is YFSETQ. The CDR3 covers 16 residues. CDR3 DNA sequence: TGCGCCAGCAGCTTGGGTGGGACAAGGAACGCCGGGGAGCTGTTTTTT. Its translation: CASSLGGTRNAGELFF.

This clone was seen only once. The J gene is TRBJ1-2, the V gene TRBV19, with TRBD1 as a possible D gene (6 bases). The germline V and J ends were trimmed by 3 bases and 2 bases, with 13 bases remaining between them. The CDR3 length is 15 residues. Germline CDR1 reads LNHDA; CDR2 reads SQIVND (reference sequence). The CDR3: CASSIVTGPNYGYTF. The DNA for the CDR3 is TGTGCCAGTAGTATCGTTACAGGGCCGAACTATGGCTACACCTTC.